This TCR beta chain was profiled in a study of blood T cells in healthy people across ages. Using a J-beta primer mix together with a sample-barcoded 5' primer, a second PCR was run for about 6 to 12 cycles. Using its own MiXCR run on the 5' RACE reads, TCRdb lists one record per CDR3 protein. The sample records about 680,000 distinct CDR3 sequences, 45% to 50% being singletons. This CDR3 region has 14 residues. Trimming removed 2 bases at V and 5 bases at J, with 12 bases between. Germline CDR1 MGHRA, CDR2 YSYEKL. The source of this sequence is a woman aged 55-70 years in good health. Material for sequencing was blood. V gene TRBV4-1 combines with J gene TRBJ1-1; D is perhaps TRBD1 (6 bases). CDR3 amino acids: CASSQITGLTEAFF. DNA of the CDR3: TGCGCCAGCAGCCAAATAACAGGGTTGACTGAAGCTTTCTTT.